The 18 T cell receptor beta chains below come from one sample, sequenced in a study of T cells after yellow fever vaccination. MiXCR, applied by TCRdb to the 5' RACE reads, yields one record per CDR3 protein. Seen here are around 310,000 distinct CDR3 sequences, about 4.5% observed once, and the top ten hold 19%. Specimen: PBMCs, collected 15 days after the yellow fever booster vaccination. The source of these receptors is a man aged 18 to 29 who received the YFV17D yellow fever vaccine.

V gene TRBV9 combines with J gene TRBJ2-1; D is perhaps TRBD1 (6 bases). Trimming took off 3 bases at V and 1 base at J, with 11 bases between the two ends. The CDR3 contains 15 residues. Germline-derived CDR1 and CDR2 are SGDLS and YYNGEE. Written as DNA, the CDR3 is TGTGCCAGCAGCGACTACAGGGATTCCTACAATGAGCAGTTCTTC. Amino acids: CASSDYRDSYNEQFF.

This clonotype has at least ten counts. The chain links TRBV20-1 to TRBJ2-1, with a tentative D call TRBD1 (5 bases). Germline CDR1 DFQATT, CDR2 SNEGSKA (reference sequence). This CDR3 has 13 residues. V was shortened by 1 base and J by 5 bases, with 9 bases between the two germline ends. The DNA of the CDR3 is TGCAGTGCTAGAGTAGGGGCTAACAATGAGCAGTTCTTC. The encoded protein is CSARVGANNEQFF.

This clonotype was seen repeatedly, ten times or more. The J gene is TRBJ2-7, the V gene TRBV10-1; D is possibly TRBD1 (6 bases). Per germline, CDR1 WNHNN and CDR2 SYGVQD (reference sequence). The CDR3 sequence is 13 residues long. Trimming took off 4 bases at V and 4 bases at J, with 11 bases between the two ends. The CDR3 DNA sequence: TGCGCCAGCAGTGTTGGACAGTCATACGAGCAGTACTTC. Its translation: CASSVGQSYEQYF.

This clonotype was found a few times. The gene calls are TRBV20-1 and TRBJ2-3, with no clear D. Germline CDR1 is DFQATT and CDR2 is SNEGSKA (reference sequence). This CDR3 region has 12 residues. Trimming stripped 0 bases from V and 4 bases from J, with 5 bases between. CDR3 sequence: CSARDYSDTQYF. In DNA, the CDR3 is TGCAGTGCTAGAGACTACTCAGATACGCAGTATTTT.

The chain recombines TRBV5-1 with TRBJ2-7; possibly TRBD2 for D (5 bases). Trimming cost V 0 bases and J 2 bases, with 9 bases left between them. Germline V gene lookup returns CDR1 SGHRS and CDR2 YFSETQ. CDR3 size: 14 residues. The CDR3 sequence: CASSLEGGPYEQYV. CDR3 nucleotide sequence: TGCGCCAGCAGCTTGGAGGGCGGGCCCTACGAGCAGTACGTC.

This clonotype was observed a few times. This chain links TRBV20-1 with TRBJ2-5; D might be TRBD2 (6 bases). The CDR3 sequence is 15 residues long. Between the trimmed V and J ends, which lost 2 bases and 5 bases, there was a span of 18 bases. In germline, CDR1 is DFQATT, CDR2 SNEGSKA (reference sequence). The CDR3 bases are TGCAGTGCTAGAAACCCAGGGTCTGGGGGGGAGACCCAGTACTTC. Protein: CSARNPGSGGETQYF.

The chain combines TRBV6-1 with TRBJ2-5, with 7 bases fitting TRBD1. The CDR3 extends over 16 amino acids. From germline, CDR1 is MNHNS and CDR2 SASEGT. With V trimmed by 6 bases and J by 1 base, 11 bases remained unmatched. The CDR3 protein is CASSTHRGAIQETQYF. The CDR3 DNA reads TGTGCCAGCAGCACCCACAGGGGCGCTATCCAAGAGACCCAGTACTTC.

V is TRBV4-2 and J is TRBJ1-5; unclear D gene. Germline lookup yields CDR1 LGHNA and CDR2 YNFKEQ. The V end lost 1 base, the J end lost 6 bases, and 13 bases lay between the germline ends. The length of the CDR3 is 15 residues. DNA of the CDR3: TGTGCCAGCAGCCAAGTGTCGATGGAGGGTCAGCCCCAGCATTTT. This encodes CASSQVSMEGQPQHF.

The rearrangement uses TRBV2 and TRBJ1-2, with 8 nucleotides matching TRBD1. The germline gives CDR1 SNHLY, CDR2 FYNNEI. V lost 6 bases to trimming and J lost 8 bases; unmatched junction nucleotides: 11. This CDR3 spans 14 amino acids. The CDR3 coding sequence is TGTGCCAGCAGGCTAGGACAGGGAATGGGCGGCTACACCTTC. Its translation: CASRLGQGMGGYTF. The full variable domain, in which reference TRBV2 and TRBJ1-2 provide the parts outside the CDR3, is EPEVTQTPSHQVTQMGQEVILRCVPISNHLYFYWYRQILGQKVEFLVSFYNNEISEKSEIFDDQFSVERPDGSNFTLKIRSTKLEDSAMYFCASRLGQGMGGYTFGSGTRLTVV.

This clonotype showed up many times. This chain links TRBV5-1 with TRBJ2-3; 9 bases map to TRBD1. This CDR3 has 16 amino acids. The germline V gene has CDR1 SGHRS and CDR2 YFSETQ. V was clipped by 6 bases and J by 4 bases; unmatched bases: 12. Here the CDR3 DNA reads TGCGCCAGCATCCTCGGGGGACAGGGCCCCTCAGATACGCAGTATTTT. This codes for CASILGGQGPSDTQYF.

Many counts were recorded for this clonotype. The CDR3 DNA reads as TGCAGTGCTAGCGGCGGGGATTCGCCAGATACGCAGTATTTT. The encoded protein is CSASGGDSPDTQYF. The chain is built from TRBV20-1 and TRBJ2-3, with D maybe TRBD2 (6 bases). The CDR3 loop spans 14 amino acids. Germline assignment: CDR1 DFQATT and CDR2 SNEGSKA (reference sequence). Trimming pared 3 bases from V and 4 bases from J, leaving 14 bases between.

This clonotype was detected ten times or more. The rearrangement joins TRBV12-3 or TRBV12-4 to TRBJ1-2; 7 bases are a match to TRBD1. The trim removed 6 bases at V and 5 bases at J, leaving 9 bases unmatched. The CDR3 length is 14 residues. The CDR3 DNA reads TGTGCCAGCAGCCGCTACAGGGGCATGTATGGCTACACCTTC. It codes for CASSRYRGMYGYTF.

This chain connects TRBV6-1 to TRBJ1-1; D might be TRBD1 (5 bases). Per germline, CDR1 MNHNS and CDR2 SASEGT. V shed 6 bases and J shed 3 bases, with 14 bases lying between them. The CDR3 sequence is 14 residues long. The CDR3 nucleotides are TGTGCCAGCAGAGCAGTATTGGGGCACACTGAAGCTTTCTTT. Translation: CASRAVLGHTEAFF.

The chain couples TRBV6-5 to TRBJ1-1; D gene ambiguous. This CDR3 comprises 12 residues. Germline-derived CDR1 and CDR2 are MNHEY and SVGAGI. Trimming shortened V by 5 bases and J by 6 bases, and 10 bases separated the two germline ends. CDR3 DNA sequence: TGTGCCAGCAGTACCCCCAGATCTGAAGCTTTCTTT. Protein sequence: CASSTPRSEAFF.

The table lists this clonotype with a few counts. V and J are TRBV6-2 or TRBV6-3 and TRBJ2-1; perhaps D is TRBD1 or TRBD2 (5 bases each). Trimming removed 3 bases from V and 4 bases from J, with 10 bases in between. The CDR3 runs to 14 residues. Per germline, CDR1 MNHEY and CDR2 SVGEGT. The DNA of the CDR3 is TGTGCCAGCAGTTATGGGGGACGTTACAATGAGCAGTTCTTC. It specifies CASSYGGRYNEQFF.

This clonotype has ten or more counts. The chain carries TRBV6-5 and TRBJ2-5; D gene unclear. The CDR3 extends over 15 amino acids. CDR1 and CDR2 from the germline V gene are MNHEY and SVGAGI. Trimming pared 6 bases from V and 1 base from J, leaving 15 bases between. The CDR3 DNA sequence: TGTGCCAGCAGCGGAATCGCGCACCTCCAAGAGACCCAGTACTTC. This translates into CASSGIAHLQETQYF.

Points on this clonotype: A read error may be the cause here, since a much bigger clone is one base away. The CDR3 sequence is CASSSDYIQPQHF. CDR3 bases: TGTGCCAGCAGCTCGGACTACATTCAGCCCCAGCATTTT. V usage is TRBV7-2 and J usage is TRBJ1-5; D is uncertain. There are 13 residues in the CDR3. V lost 4 bases, J lost 6 bases, and 10 bases lay in between. Germline-derived CDR1 and CDR2 are SGHTA and FQGNSA.

This clonotype has ten or more counts. The chain is built from TRBV5-1 and TRBJ1-5; D may be TRBD1 (6 bases). CDR1 is SGHRS and CDR2 is YFSETQ in the germline V gene. The V and J ends lost 2 bases and 2 bases respectively, with 8 bases between them. The CDR3 has 14 amino acids. The CDR3 DNA reads as TGCGCCAGCAGCTTTGAGGGGGGCAATCAGCCCCAGCATTTT. As protein: CASSFEGGNQPQHF.